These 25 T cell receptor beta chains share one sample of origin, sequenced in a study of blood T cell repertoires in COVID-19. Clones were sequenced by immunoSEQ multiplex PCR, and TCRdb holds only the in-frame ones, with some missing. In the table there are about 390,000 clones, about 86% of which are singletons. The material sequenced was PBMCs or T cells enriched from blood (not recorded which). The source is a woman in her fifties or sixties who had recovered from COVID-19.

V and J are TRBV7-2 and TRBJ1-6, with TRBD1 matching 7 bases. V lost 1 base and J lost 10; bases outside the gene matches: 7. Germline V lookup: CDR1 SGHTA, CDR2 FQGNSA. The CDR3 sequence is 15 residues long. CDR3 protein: CASSLVSGGQSPLHF. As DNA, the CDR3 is TGTGCCAGCAGCTTAGTGTCAGGGGGACAGTCACCCCTCCACTTT.

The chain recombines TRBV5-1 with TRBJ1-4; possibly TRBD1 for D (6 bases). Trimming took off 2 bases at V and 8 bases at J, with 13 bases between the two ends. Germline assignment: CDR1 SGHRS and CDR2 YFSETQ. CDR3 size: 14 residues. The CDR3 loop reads CASSLLQGGEKLFF. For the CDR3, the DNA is TGCGCCAGCAGCTTATTACAGGGCGGAGAAAAACTGTTTTTT.

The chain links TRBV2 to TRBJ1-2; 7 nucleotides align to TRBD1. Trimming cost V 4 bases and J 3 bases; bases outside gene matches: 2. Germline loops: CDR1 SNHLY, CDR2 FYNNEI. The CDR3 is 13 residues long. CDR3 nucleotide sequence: TGTGCCAGCAGTGGGGGGACAGACTATGGCTACACCTTC. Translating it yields CASSGGTDYGYTF.

CDR3 region: CASSLDRGPQPQHF. As DNA, the CDR3 is TGTGCCAGCAGTTTGGACAGGGGGCCTCAGCCCCAGCATTTT. The chain uses TRBV28 and TRBJ1-5; TRBD1 matches 11 bases. Germline loops: CDR1 MDHEN, CDR2 SYDVKM. This CDR3 has 14 amino acids. V lost 3 bases, J lost 6 bases, and 1 base stayed unmatched.

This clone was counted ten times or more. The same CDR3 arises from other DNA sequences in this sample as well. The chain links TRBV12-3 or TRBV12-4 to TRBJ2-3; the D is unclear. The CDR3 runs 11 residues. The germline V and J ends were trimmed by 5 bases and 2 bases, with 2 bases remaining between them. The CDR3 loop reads CASSLTDTQYF. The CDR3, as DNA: TGTGCCAGCAGTCTCACAGATACGCAGTATTTT.

The DNA for the CDR3 is TGCGCCAGCAGCGTCCAGGGGGCGGCTAATGAAAAACTGTTTTTT. As protein: CASSVQGAANEKLFF. This chain connects TRBV5-1 to TRBJ1-4; TRBD1 agrees at 8 bases. In germline, CDR1 is SGHRS, CDR2 YFSETQ. This CDR3 spans 15 amino acids. Trimming took 4 bases from V and 3 from J; bases not matched to a gene: 5.

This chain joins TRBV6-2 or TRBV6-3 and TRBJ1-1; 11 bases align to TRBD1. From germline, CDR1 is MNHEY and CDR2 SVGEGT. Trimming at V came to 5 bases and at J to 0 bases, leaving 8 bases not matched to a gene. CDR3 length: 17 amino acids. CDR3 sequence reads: CASSPWTGGRMNTEAFF. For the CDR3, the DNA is TGTGCCAGCAGTCCATGGACAGGGGGCCGCATGAACACTGAAGCTTTCTTT.

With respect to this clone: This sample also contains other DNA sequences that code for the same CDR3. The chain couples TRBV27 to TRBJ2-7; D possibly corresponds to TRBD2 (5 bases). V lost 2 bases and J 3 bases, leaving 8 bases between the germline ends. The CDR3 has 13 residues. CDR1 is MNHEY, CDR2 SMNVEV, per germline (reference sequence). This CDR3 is CASSLTGSYEQYF. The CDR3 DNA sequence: TGTGCCAGCAGTTTAACGGGAAGCTACGAGCAGTACTTC.

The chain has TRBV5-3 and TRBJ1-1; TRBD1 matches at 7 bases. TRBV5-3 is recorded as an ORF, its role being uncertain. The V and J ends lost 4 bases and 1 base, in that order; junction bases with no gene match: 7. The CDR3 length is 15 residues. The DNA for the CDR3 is TGTGCCAGAAGCATGTCAGGGGGTTGGAACACTGAAGCTTTCTTT. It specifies CARSMSGGWNTEAFF.

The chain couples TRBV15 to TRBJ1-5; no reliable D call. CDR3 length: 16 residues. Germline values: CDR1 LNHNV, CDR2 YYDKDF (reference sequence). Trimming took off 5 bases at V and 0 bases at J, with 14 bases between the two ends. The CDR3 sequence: CATSSRSPYSNQPQHF. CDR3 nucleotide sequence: TGTGCCACCAGCTCGAGGAGTCCTTATAGCAATCAGCCCCAGCATTTT.

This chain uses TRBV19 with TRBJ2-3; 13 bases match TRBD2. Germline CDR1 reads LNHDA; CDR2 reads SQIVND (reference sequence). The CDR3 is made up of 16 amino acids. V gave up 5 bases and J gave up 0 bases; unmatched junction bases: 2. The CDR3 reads CASSRLAGGSTDTQYF. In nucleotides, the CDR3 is TGTGCCAGTAGTCGACTAGCGGGGGGTAGCACAGATACGCAGTATTTT. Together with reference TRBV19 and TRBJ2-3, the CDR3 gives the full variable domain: DGGITQSPKYLFRKEGQNVTLSCEQNLNHDAMYWYRQDPGQGLRLIYYSQIVNDFQKGDIAEGYSVSREKKESFPLTVTSAQKNPTAFYLCASSRLAGGSTDTQYFGPGTRLTVL.

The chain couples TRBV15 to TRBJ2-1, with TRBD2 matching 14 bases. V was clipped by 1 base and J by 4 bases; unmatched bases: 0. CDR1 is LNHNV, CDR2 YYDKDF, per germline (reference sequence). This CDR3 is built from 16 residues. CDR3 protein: CATSRGLAGGYNEQFF. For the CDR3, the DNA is TGTGCCACCAGCAGAGGACTAGCGGGGGGGTACAATGAGCAGTTCTTC. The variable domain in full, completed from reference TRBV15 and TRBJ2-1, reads DAMVIQNPRYQVTQFGKPVTLSCSQTLNHNVMYWYQQKSSQAPKLLFHYYDKDFNNEADTPDNFQSRRPNTSFCFLDIRSPGLGDTAMYLCATSRGLAGGYNEQFFGPGTRLTVL.

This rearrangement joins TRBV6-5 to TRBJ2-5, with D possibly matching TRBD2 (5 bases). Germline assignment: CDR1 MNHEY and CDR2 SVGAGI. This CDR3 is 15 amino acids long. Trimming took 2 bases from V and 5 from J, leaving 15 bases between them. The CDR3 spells CASSYPRGSGETQYF. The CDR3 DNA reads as TGTGCCAGCAGTTACCCTCGAGGGTCCGGCGAGACCCAGTACTTC.

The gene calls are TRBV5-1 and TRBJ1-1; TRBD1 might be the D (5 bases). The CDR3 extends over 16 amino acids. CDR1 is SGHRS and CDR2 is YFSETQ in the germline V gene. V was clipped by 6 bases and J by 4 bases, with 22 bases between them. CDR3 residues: CASTWVSSGVGTEAFF. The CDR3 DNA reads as TGCGCCAGCACCTGGGTCTCTTCGGGGGTCGGCACTGAAGCTTTCTTT.

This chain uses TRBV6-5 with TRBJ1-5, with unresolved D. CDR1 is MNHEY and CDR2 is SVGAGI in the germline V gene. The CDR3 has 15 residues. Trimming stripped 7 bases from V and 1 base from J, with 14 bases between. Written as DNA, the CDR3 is TGTGCCAGCATATTGGCCCCAGAAAGCAATCAGCCCCAGCATTTT. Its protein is CASILAPESNQPQHF.

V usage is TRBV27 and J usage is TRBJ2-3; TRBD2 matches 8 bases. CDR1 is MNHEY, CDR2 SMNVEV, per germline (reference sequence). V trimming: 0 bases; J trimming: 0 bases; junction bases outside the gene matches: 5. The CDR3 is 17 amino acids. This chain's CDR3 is CASSLSILAESTDTQYF. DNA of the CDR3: TGTGCCAGCAGTTTATCGATACTAGCGGAGAGCACAGATACGCAGTATTTT.

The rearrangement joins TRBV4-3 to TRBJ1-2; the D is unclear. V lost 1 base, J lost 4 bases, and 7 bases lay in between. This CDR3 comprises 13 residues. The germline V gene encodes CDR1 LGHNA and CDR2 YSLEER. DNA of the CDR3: TGCGCCAGCAGCCAAGGTACGGGCTATGGCTACACCTTC. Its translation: CASSQGTGYGYTF.

CDR3 loop: CASSEGRGAGDEQFF. CDR3 coding DNA: TGTGCCAGCAGCGAGGGGAGGGGGGCCGGCGATGAGCAGTTCTTC. The chain recombines TRBV25-1 with TRBJ2-1; possible D gene TRBD2, 7 bases. Per germline, CDR1 MGHDK and CDR2 SYGVNS. V was pared by 6 bases and J by 8 bases, with 20 bases between. The CDR3 spans 15 residues.

The CDR3 DNA reads TGTGCCAGCAGCTTAGGACAGGTTAATTCACCCCTCCACTTT. Residues: CASSLGQVNSPLHF. The chain couples TRBV7-2 to TRBJ1-6, with a possible D match to TRBD1 (6 bases). The germline V gene encodes CDR1 SGHTA and CDR2 FQGNSA. There are 14 residues in the CDR3. The V end lost 1 base, the J end lost 6 bases, and 7 bases lay between the germline ends.

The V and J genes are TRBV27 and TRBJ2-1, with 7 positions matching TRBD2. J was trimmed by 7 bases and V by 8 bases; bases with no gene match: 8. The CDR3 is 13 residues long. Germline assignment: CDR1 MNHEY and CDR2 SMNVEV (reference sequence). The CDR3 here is CASRWTSGNEQFF. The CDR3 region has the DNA TGTGCCAGCCGTTGGACTAGTGGTAATGAGCAGTTCTTC.

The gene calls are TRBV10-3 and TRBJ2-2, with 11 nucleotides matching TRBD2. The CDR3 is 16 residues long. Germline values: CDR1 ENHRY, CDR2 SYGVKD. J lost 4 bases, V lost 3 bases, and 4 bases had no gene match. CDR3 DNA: TGTGCCATCAGTGATCCTAGCGGGGGGCGCACCGGGGAGCTGTTTTTT. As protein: CAISDPSGGRTGELFF.

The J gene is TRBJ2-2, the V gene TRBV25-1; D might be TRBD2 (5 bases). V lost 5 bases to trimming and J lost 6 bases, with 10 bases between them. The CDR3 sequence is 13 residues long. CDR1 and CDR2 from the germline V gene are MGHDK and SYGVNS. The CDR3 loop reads CASSLGVSGELFF. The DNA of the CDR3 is TGTGCCAGCAGTCTCGGGGTCTCCGGGGAGCTGTTTTTT.

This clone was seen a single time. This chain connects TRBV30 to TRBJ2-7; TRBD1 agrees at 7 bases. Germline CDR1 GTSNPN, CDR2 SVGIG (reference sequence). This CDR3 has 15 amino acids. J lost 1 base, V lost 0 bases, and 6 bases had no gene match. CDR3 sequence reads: CAWSVATGSSYEQYF. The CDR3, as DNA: TGTGCCTGGAGTGTAGCGACAGGGTCGTCCTACGAGCAGTACTTC.

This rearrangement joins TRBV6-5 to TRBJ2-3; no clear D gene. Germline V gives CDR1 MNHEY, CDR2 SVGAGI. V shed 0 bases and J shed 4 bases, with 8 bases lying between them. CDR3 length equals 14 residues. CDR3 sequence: CASSYSSYADTQYF. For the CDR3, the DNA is TGTGCCAGCAGTTACTCGAGTTATGCAGATACGCAGTATTTT.

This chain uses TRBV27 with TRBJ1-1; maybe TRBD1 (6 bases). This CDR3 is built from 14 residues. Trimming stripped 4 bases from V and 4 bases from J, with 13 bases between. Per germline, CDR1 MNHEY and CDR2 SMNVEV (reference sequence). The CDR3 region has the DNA TGTGCCAGCAGTTATGCAGGGGTAGGCACTGAAGCTTTCTTT. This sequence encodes CASSYAGVGTEAFF.